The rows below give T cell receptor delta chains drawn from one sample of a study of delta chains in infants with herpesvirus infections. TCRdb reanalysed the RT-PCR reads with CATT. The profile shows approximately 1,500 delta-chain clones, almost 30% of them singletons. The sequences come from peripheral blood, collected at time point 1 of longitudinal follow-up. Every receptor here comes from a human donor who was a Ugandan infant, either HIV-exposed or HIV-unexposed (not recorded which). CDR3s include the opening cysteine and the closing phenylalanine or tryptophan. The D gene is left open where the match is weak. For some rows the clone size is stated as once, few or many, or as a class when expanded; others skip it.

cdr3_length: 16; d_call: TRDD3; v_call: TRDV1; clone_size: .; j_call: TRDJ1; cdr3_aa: CALGSWGLGVTDKLIF; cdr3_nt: TGTGCTCTTGGGTCCTGGGGACTGGGGGTCACCGATAAACTCATCTTT
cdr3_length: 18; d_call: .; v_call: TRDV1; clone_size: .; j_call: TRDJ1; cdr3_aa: CALGEIFPRSLTTDKLIF; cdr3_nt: TGTGCTCTTGGGGAAATTTTTCCTCGCTCCTTGACCACCGATAAACTCATCTTT
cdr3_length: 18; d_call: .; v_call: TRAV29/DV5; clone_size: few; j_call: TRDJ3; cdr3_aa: CAASAGTRGSWDTRQMFF; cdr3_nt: TGTGCAGCAAGCGCGGGGACCCGGGGCTCCTGGGACACCCGACAGATGTTTTTC
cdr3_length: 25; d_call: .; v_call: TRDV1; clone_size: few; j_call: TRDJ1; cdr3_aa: CALGELDSSSYERTGDMGGTDKLIF; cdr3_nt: TGTGCTCTTGGGGAACTAGACTCCTCTTCCTACGAACGTACTGGGGATATGGGGGGTACCGATAAACTCATCTTT
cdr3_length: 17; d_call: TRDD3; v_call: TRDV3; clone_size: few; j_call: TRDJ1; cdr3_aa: CAFLRLGDTEYTDKLIF; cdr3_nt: TGTGCCTTCCTACGTCTGGGGGATACGGAGTACACCGATAAACTCATCTTT
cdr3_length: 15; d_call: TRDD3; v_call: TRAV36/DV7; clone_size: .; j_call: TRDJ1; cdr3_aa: CAAPLLGDYTDKLIF; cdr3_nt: TGTGCTGCCCCGCTACTGGGGGACTACACCGATAAACTCATCTTT
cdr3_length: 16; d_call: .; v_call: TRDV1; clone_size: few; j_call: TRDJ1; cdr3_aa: CALGDHLLGDTPKLIF; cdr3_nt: TGTGCTCTTGGGGACCACCTTTTGGGCGATACCCCAAAACTCATCTTT
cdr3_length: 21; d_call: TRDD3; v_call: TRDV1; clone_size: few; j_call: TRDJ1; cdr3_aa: CALGERLGDTAHLLLTDKLIF; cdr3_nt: TGTGCTCTTGGGGAACGGCTGGGGGATACTGCCCACTTGTTGCTTACCGATAAACTCATCTTT
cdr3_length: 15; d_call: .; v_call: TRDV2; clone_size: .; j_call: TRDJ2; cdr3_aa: CACDTIDTLTAQLFF; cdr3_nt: TGTGCCTGTGACACTATAGACACTTTGACAGCACAACTCTTCTTT
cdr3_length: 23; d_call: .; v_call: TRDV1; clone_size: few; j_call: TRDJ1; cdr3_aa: CALGEFLPGLIGDPERDTDKLIF; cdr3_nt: TGTGCTCTTGGGGAATTCCTTCCAGGATTGATTGGGGACCCTGAGAGGGACACCGATAAACTCATCTTT
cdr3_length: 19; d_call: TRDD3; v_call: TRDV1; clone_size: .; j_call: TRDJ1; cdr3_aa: CALRIVTTGGISNTDKLIF; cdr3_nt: TGTGCTCTTCGAATAGTGACTACTGGGGGAATTTCTAACACCGATAAACTCATCTTT
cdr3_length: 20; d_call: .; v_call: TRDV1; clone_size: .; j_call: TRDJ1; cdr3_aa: CALGDLPHRGTHHSGDKLIF; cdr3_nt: TGTGCTCTTGGGGACCTTCCCCACCGGGGGACGCACCATTCGGGGGATAAACTCATCTTT
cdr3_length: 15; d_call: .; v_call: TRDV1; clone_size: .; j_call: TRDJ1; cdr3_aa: CALGTKVVYTDKLIF; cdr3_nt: TGTGCTCTTGGGACAAAGGTTGTCTACACCGATAAACTCATCTTT
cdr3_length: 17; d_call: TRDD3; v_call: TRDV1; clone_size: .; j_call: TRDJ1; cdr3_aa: CALGAPSHRGDTDKLIF; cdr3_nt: TGTGCTCTTGGGGCGCCTTCTCACAGGGGGGATACAGATAAACTCATCTTT
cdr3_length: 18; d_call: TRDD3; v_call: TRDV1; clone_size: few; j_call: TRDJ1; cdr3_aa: CALGAFWVLGDYTDKLIF; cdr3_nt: TGTGCTCTTGGGGCCTTCTGGGTACTGGGGGATTACACCGATAAACTCATCTTT
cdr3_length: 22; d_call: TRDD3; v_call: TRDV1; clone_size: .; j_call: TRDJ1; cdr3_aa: CALGESFLRFTGGYVWTDKLIF; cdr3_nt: TGTGCTCTTGGGGAGTCCTTCCTACGCTTTACTGGGGGATACGTTTGGACCGATAAACTCATCTTT
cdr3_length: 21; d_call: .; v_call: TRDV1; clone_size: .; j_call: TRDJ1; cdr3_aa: CALGAQAFLSSCGDTADKLIF; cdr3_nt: TGTGCTCTTGGGGCCCAGGCCTTCCTAAGTAGCTGCGGGGATACGGCCGATAAACTCATCTTT
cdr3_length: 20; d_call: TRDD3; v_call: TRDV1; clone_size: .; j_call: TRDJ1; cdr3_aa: CALGETTGGWGIPITDKLIF; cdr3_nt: TGTGCTCTTGGGGAAACAACGGGAGGTTGGGGGATACCCATCACCGATAAACTCATCTTT
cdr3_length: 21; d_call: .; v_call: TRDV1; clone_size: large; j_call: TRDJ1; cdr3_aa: CALGELVLKATIPGYTDKLIF; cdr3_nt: TGTGCTCTTGGGGAACTTGTCCTAAAAGCCACTATACCTGGGTACACCGATAAACTCATCTTT
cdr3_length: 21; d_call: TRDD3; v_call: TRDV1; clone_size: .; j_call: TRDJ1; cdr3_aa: CALGDLLGPSTGGYHTDKLIF; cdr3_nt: TGTGCTCTTGGGGACCTACTAGGCCCCTCTACTGGGGGATATCACACCGATAAACTCATCTTT
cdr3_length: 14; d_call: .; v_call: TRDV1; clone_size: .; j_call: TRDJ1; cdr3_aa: CALGDQFLSPKLIF; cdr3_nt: TGTGCTCTTGGGGATCAATTCCTATCCCCAAAACTCATCTTT
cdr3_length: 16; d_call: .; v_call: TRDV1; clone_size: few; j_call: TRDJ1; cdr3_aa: CALGELENGYTDKLIF; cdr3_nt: TGTGCTCTTGGGGAACTAGAGAACGGGTACACCGATAAACTCATCTTT
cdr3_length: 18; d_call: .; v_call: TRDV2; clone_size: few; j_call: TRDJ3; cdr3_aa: CACDEGGPSSWDTRQMFF; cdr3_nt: TGTGCCTGTGACGAAGGGGGACCGAGCTCCTGGGACACCCGACAGATGTTTTTC
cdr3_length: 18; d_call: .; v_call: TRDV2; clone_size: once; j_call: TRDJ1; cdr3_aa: CACDTAPGAGLLTDKLIF; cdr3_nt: TGTGCCTGTGACACCGCTCCGGGGGCCGGCCTCCTGACCGATAAACTCATCTTT
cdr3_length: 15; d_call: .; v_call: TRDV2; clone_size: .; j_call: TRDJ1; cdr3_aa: CACDTPPHYTDKLIF; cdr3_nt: TGTGCCTGTGACACCCCACCCCATTACACCGATAAACTCATCTTT
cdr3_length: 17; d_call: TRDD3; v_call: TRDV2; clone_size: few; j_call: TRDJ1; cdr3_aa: CACYPKLGDSYTDKLIF; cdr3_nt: TGTGCCTGCTATCCAAAACTGGGGGATTCTTACACCGATAAACTCATCTTT
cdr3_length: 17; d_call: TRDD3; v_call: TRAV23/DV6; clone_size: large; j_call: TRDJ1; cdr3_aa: CSALFLGDTHFADKLIF; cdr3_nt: TGCTCGGCCCTATTTCTGGGGGATACGCATTTCGCCGATAAACTCATCTTT
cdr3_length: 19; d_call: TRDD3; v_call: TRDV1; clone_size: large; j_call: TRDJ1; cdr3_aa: CALGELPEDTSRGTDKLIF; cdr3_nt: TGTGCTCTTGGGGAACTTCCAGAGGATACGAGCAGGGGCACCGATAAACTCATCTTT
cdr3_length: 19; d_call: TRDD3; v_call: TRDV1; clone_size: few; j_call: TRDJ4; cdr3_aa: CALGERNSPWWGTSRPLIF; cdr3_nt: TGTGCTCTTGGGGAACGAAATTCCCCATGGTGGGGGACCTCCAGACCCCTGATCTTT
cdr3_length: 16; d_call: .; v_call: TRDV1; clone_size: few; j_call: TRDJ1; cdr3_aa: CALGYPQIGTSDKLIF; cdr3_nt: TGTGCTCTTGGGTATCCTCAAATTGGGACATCCGATAAACTCATCTTT
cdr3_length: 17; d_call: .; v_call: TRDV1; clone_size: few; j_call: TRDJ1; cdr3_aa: CALGPNGGNPYTDKLIF; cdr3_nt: TGTGCTCTTGGACCCAACGGGGGGAACCCGTACACCGATAAACTCATCTTT
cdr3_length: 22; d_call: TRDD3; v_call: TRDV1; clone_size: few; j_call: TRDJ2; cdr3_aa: CALGEACLPLLGDTVLTAQLFF; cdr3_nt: TGTGCTCTTGGGGAAGCGTGCCTCCCTCTACTGGGGGATACGGTCTTGACAGCACAACTCTTCTTT
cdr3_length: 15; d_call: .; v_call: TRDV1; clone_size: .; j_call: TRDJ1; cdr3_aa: CALGGAPCGLHKLIF; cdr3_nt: TGTGCTCTTGGGGGAGCCCCCTGCGGACTTCATAAACTCATCTTT
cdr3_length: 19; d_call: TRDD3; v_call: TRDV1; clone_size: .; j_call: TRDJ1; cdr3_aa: CALGEASQYWGILTDKLIF; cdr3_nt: TGTGCTCTTGGGGAAGCTTCCCAGTACTGGGGGATACTCACCGATAAACTCATCTTT
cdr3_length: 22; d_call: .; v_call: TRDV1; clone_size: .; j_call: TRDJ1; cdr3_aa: CALGDPTSYVTPYWGCTDKLIF; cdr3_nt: TGTGCTCTTGGGGATCCGACTTCCTACGTGACTCCGTACTGGGGGTGCACCGATAAACTCATCTTT
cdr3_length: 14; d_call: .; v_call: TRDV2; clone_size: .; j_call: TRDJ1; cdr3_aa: CACDTLGMADKLIF; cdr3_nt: TGTGCCTGTGACACATTGGGGATGGCCGATAAACTCATCTTT